The 15 T cell receptor beta chains in this list originate from one sample, sequenced in a study of T cell repertoires in cytomegalovirus infection (dated 2019 in TCRdb). These receptors' targets are unknown. Sequencing took place on an Illumina HiSeq 1500. TCRdb passed the public sequencing reads through fastp at Q25 and MiXCR, retaining productive beta sequences. Records with the same CDR3 protein are collapsed into one entry carrying the most frequent genes and DNA. The sample data list some 350,000 distinct CDR3 sequences, and almost 30% of these were observed just once. Around 20% of the sample lies in the top ten. What this sample's treatment or condition label stands for: in vitro stimulation with specific CMV peptide epitopes to enrich CMV-specific T cells. The sample was cultured PBMCs, taken from culture after CMV antigen stimulation. These receptors were taken from a human donor in good health (CMV status not recorded). Some clones in this sample may be carry-over from other donors' samples.

This clonotype has only a few counts. This chain connects TRBV4-2 to TRBJ1-2, with a possible D match to TRBD1 (5 bases). In germline, CDR1 is LGHNA, CDR2 YNFKEQ. V was trimmed by 0 bases and J by 2 bases, leaving 10 bases between them. The CDR3 covers 15 residues. The CDR3 DNA follows: TGTGCCAGCAGCCAAGATCCCGACAGAAACTATGGCTACACCTTC. This codes for CASSQDPDRNYGYTF.

This clonotype was found a few times. This chain joins TRBV11-2 and TRBJ2-3; 10 bases agree with TRBD2. Per germline, CDR1 SGHAT and CDR2 FQNNGV. V lost 0 bases to trimming and J lost 2 bases; unmatched junction nucleotides: 2. The CDR3 covers 16 residues. The CDR3 DNA is TGTGCCAGCAGCTTAGAAGCGGGGGGGCCCACAGATACGCAGTATTTT. Translated: CASSLEAGGPTDTQYF.

J is TRBJ2-2 and V is TRBV2, with D tentatively TRBD2 (6 bases). Trimming stripped 1 base from V and 7 bases from J, with 16 bases between. The CDR3 consists of 16 residues. Germline CDR1 SNHLY, CDR2 FYNNEI. The CDR3: CASSEESGVRHGELFF. DNA for the CDR3: TGTGCCAGCAGTGAAGAGTCGGGGGTCCGACACGGGGAGCTGTTTTTT. Combining the CDR3 with reference TRBV2 and TRBJ2-2 gives the whole variable domain EPEVTQTPSHQVTQMGQEVILRCVPISNHLYFYWYRQILGQKVEFLVSFYNNEISEKSEIFDDQFSVERPDGSNFTLKIRSTKLEDSAMYFCASSEESGVRHGELFFGEGSRLTVL.

The chain uses TRBV6-1 and TRBJ1-1; 8 bases map to TRBD1. Unmatched junction bases numbered 11, after V lost 7 bases and J lost 4 bases. This CDR3 comprises 15 residues. CDR1 and CDR2 (germline): MNHNS, SASEGT. The CDR3 spells CASIRDRGFFTEAFF. CDR3 sequence (DNA): TGTGCCAGCATTCGAGACAGGGGTTTTTTCACTGAAGCTTTCTTT.

V gene TRBV13 combines with J gene TRBJ2-3, with D hard to call. The germline V and J ends were trimmed by 4 bases and 6 bases, with 8 bases remaining between them. This CDR3 has 12 amino acids. The germline gives CDR1 PRHDT, CDR2 FYEKMQ (reference sequence). Here the CDR3 DNA reads TGTGCCAGCAGCTCCTCGTGGGATACGCAGTATTTT. Its translation: CASSSSWDTQYF.

V is TRBV20-1 and J is TRBJ1-1, with D maybe TRBD1 (6 bases). This CDR3 contains 12 residues. Germline CDR1 reads DFQATT; CDR2 reads SNEGSKA (reference sequence). The V gene lost 5 bases and the J gene lost 1 base, with 8 bases spanning the gap. The CDR3 bases are TGCAGTGCTCCCAGGGGGAACACTGAAGCTTTCTTT. As protein: CSAPRGNTEAFF.

This clonotype showed up many times. The chain couples TRBV11-1 to TRBJ2-7; 8 nucleotides line up with TRBD1. J was trimmed by 1 base and V by 1 base; bases with no gene match: 3. Germline values: CDR1 SGHAT, CDR2 FQDESV (reference sequence). The CDR3 runs 15 residues. CDR3 loop: CASSLEWTGSYEQYF. Here the CDR3 DNA reads TGTGCCAGCAGCTTAGAATGGACAGGGTCCTACGAGCAGTACTTC.

The chain recombines TRBV10-3 with TRBJ2-5; possible D gene TRBD1, 6 bases. The CDR3 is 13 residues long. Trimming removed 7 bases at V and 4 bases at J, with 13 bases between. Germline loops: CDR1 ENHRY, CDR2 SYGVKD. The CDR3 sequence: CAITRDIGETQYF. As DNA, the CDR3 is TGTGCCATCACCAGGGACATCGGAGAGACCCAGTACTTC.

V is TRBV28 and J is TRBJ1-6, with D tentatively TRBD1 (5 bases). CDR3 length equals 17 residues. Germline CDR1 and CDR2: MDHEN and SYDVKM. The V and J ends lost 6 bases and 3 bases respectively, with 18 bases between them. DNA for the CDR3: TGTGCCAGCAGCCCGTGGGGGACTCTTCACTATAATTCACCCCTCCACTTT. Translated: CASSPWGTLHYNSPLHF.

V is TRBV27 and J is TRBJ2-5; D possibly corresponds to TRBD1 (6 bases). V lost 6 bases and J lost 2, with 13 bases in between. This CDR3 is 14 amino acids long. Germline lookup yields CDR1 MNHEY and CDR2 SMNVEV (reference sequence). The CDR3: CASSSTGQQETQYF. CDR3 in DNA: TGTGCCAGCAGCTCGACTGGACAGCAAGAGACCCAGTACTTC.

The sample holds a few counts of this clonotype. The rearrangement joins TRBV5-6 to TRBJ2-6; a weak D match, TRBD1 (6 bases). Germline CDR1 is SGHDT and CDR2 is YYEEEE. The V gene lost 1 base and the J gene lost 0 bases, with 14 bases spanning the gap. The CDR3 is made up of 18 amino acids. The CDR3 reads CASSLPGTPNSGANVLTF. CDR3 DNA: TGTGCCAGCAGCTTGCCCGGGACACCGAACTCTGGGGCCAACGTCCTGACTTTC.

The chain uses TRBV5-5 and TRBJ1-2; D remains ambiguous. Per germline, CDR1 SGHKS and CDR2 YYEKEE (reference sequence). V was clipped by 3 bases and J by 7 bases, with 16 bases between them. The CDR3 has 14 residues. The CDR3 loop is CASSYPKLGAGYTF. CDR3 nucleotides: TGTGCCAGCAGCTATCCAAAGTTGGGAGCTGGCTACACCTTC.

This clonotype was counted at least ten times. V and J are TRBV2 and TRBJ1-5; D is undetermined. CDR1 SNHLY and CDR2 FYNNEI come from the germline V gene. V was shortened by 6 bases and J by 3 bases, with 6 bases between the two germline ends. This CDR3 comprises 12 residues. Here the CDR3 reads CASSRYNQPQHF. DNA for the CDR3: TGTGCCAGCAGCCGGTACAATCAGCCCCAGCATTTT.

The chain combines TRBV19 with TRBJ2-7; 10 bases line up with TRBD2. V gave up 3 bases and J gave up 1 base; unmatched junction bases: 6. The V gene's germline CDR1 is LNHDA and CDR2 SQIVND (reference sequence). This CDR3 spans 16 amino acids. Here the CDR3 DNA reads TGTGCCAGTAGTATCTGGGCTAGCGGGAGTTCCTACGAGCAGTACTTC. It is translated as CASSIWASGSSYEQYF.

The V gene is TRBV30, the J gene TRBJ1-4, with a weak D call TRBD1 (6 bases). Per germline, CDR1 GTSNPN and CDR2 SVGIG (reference sequence). V lost 3 bases, J lost 10 bases, and 18 bases lay in between. The CDR3 runs 14 residues. In DNA, the CDR3 is TGTGCCTGGAGCCTCGGGACAAGGCAAGGAAAACTGTTTTTT. Encoded protein: CAWSLGTRQGKLFF.